Below, 28 T cell receptor beta chains from the same sample are listed, as sequenced in a study of T cells expressing NK-cell markers. TCRdb reprocessed the 5' RACE reads and keeps a single row for each CDR3 protein, giving no DNA. The sample data list under 600,000 distinct CDR3 sequences. Sequencing input: blood T cells: a sorted CD56 or NKG2C T cell subset, CD4+ or CD8+ T cells, or bulk PBMC T cells (not recorded which). These receptors all stem from a woman between 50 and 59 years old in good health.

The rearrangement links TRBV5-6 to TRBJ2-1; absent DNA, TCRdb's TRBD2 call cannot be checked. CDR1 SGHDT and CDR2 YYEEEE come from the germline V gene. The CDR3 is 16 residues long. CDR3 amino acids: CASSSYLAGGRDEQFF.

The chain carries TRBV7-2 and TRBJ1-3. Germline V lookup: CDR1 SGHTA, CDR2 FQGNSA. The CDR3 covers 12 residues. The CDR3: CASKRAGNTIYF.

The chain uses TRBV4-2 and TRBJ1-1; without DNA, the TCRdb call of TRBD1 cannot be checked. Per the germline V gene, CDR1 is LGHNA and CDR2 is YNFKEQ. The CDR3 loop spans 16 amino acids. This chain's CDR3 is CASSQRADRVNTEAFF.

This chain joins TRBV7-9 and TRBJ2-1; TCRdb reports TRBD2, a call that lacks DNA to check it against. Germline assignment: CDR1 SEHNR and CDR2 FQNEAQ (reference sequence). The CDR3 loop spans 17 amino acids. CDR3 region: CASSLGTSASSYNEQFF. Filled out from reference TRBV7-9 and TRBJ2-1, the complete variable domain reads DTGVSQNPRHKITKRGQNVTFRCDPISEHNRLYWYRQTLGQGPEFLTYFQNEAQLEKSRLLSDRFSAERPKGSFSTLEIQRTEQGDSAMYLCASSLGTSASSYNEQFFGPGTRLTVL.

The chain employs TRBV18 and TRBJ2-5. Per germline, CDR1 KGHSH and CDR2 LQKENI. The length of the CDR3 is 12 residues. The chain's CDR3 is CASSPQLETQYF. The full variable domain, completed using reference TRBV18 and TRBJ2-5, is NAGVMQNPRHLVRRRGQEARLRCSPMKGHSHVYWYRQLPEEGLKFMVYLQKENIIDESGMPKERFSAEFPKEGPSILRIQQVVRGDSAAYFCASSPQLETQYFGPGTRLLVL.

This rearrangement joins TRBV2 to TRBJ2-2. This CDR3 region has 15 residues. The germline gives CDR1 SNHLY, CDR2 FYNNEI. This chain's CDR3 is CASSEEFIRTGELFF.

The chain joins TRBV6-6 to TRBJ2-4. CDR1 is MNHNY and CDR2 is SVGAGI in the germline V gene (reference sequence). The CDR3 spans 15 residues. CDR3: CASSYHVPAKNIQYF.

The chain has TRBV5-1 and TRBJ2-1; with no DNA, the TCRdb D assignment of TRBD2 cannot be verified. Germline V gene sequence: CDR1 SGHRS, CDR2 YFSETQ. This CDR3 has 15 amino acids. This chain's CDR3 is CASRHRDSQWNEQFF.

The gene calls are TRBV11-2 and TRBJ2-2; TCRdb returns TRBD1, unconfirmable since there is no DNA. The CDR3 runs 15 residues. Germline CDR1 SGHAT, CDR2 FQNNGV. CDR3 amino acids: CASSHGQGGTGELFF.

CDR3 region: CATETSFGNEQFF. This sequence joins TRBV24-1 and TRBJ2-1; the TCRdb call, TRBD2, lacks DNA for checking. This CDR3 has 13 amino acids. Germline CDR1 is KGHDR and CDR2 is SFDVKD.

V gene TRBV12-3 or TRBV12-4 combines with J gene TRBJ2-1; without DNA, the TCRdb call of TRBD2 cannot be checked. The CDR3 is 18 amino acids. CDR3 protein: CASSLGFWEASSYNEQFF.

The rearrangement joins TRBV5-1 to TRBJ2-3; TCRdb calls TRBD1, which cannot be checked without DNA. The CDR3 runs 15 residues. Looked up from germline, CDR1 is SGHRS and CDR2 is YFSETQ. The CDR3 reads CASGPRSRTSHTQYF. The whole variable domain, filled in from reference TRBV5-1 and TRBJ2-3, reads KAGVTQTPRYLIKTRGQQVTLSCSPISGHRSVSWYQQTPGQGLQFLFEYFSETQRNKGNFPGRFSGRQFSNSRSEMNVSTLELGDSALYLCASGPRSRTSHTQYFGPGTRLTVL.

The chain links TRBV7-3 to TRBJ2-7; the D call from TCRdb, TRBD1, cannot be confirmed without DNA. Germline CDR1 is SGHTA and CDR2 is FQGTGA. The CDR3 extends over 14 amino acids. Here the CDR3 reads CASRTWDRDYEQYF.

The V gene is TRBV5-8, the J gene TRBJ2-1; the TCRdb call, TRBD2, lacks DNA for checking. Germline assignment: CDR1 SGHTS and CDR2 YDEGEE. The CDR3 totals 15 residues. The CDR3 region is CASRQLAVPYNEQFF.

V is TRBV2 and J is TRBJ2-2; TCRdb lists TRBD2, though no DNA is available to test this call. The germline gives CDR1 SNHLY, CDR2 FYNNEI. The CDR3 is 19 amino acids. The CDR3 loop reads CASSELGLAGGLGTGELFF. Full variable domain (outside the CDR3, taken from reference TRBV2 and TRBJ2-2): EPEVTQTPSHQVTQMGQEVILRCVPISNHLYFYWYRQILGQKVEFLVSFYNNEISEKSEIFDDQFSVERPDGSNFTLKIRSTKLEDSAMYFCASSELGLAGGLGTGELFFGEGSRLTVL.

The gene calls are TRBV6-1 and TRBJ2-1; TCRdb outputs TRBD1, but without DNA this stays unchecked. The CDR3 consists of 17 residues. CDR1 is MNHNS, CDR2 SASEGT, per germline. The CDR3 here is CASSESWRTGGGDEQFF.

J is TRBJ1-1 and V is TRBV30. The germline V gene has CDR1 GTSNPN and CDR2 SVGIG (reference sequence). The CDR3 contains 14 residues. The CDR3 here is CAWSWTPVNTEAFF.

This chain connects TRBV19 to TRBJ2-1; the TRBD2 assignment by TCRdb is unverifiable without DNA. CDR1 LNHDA and CDR2 SQIVND come from the germline V gene (reference sequence). The CDR3 is made up of 14 amino acids. The CDR3 here is CASKGTSGAHEQFF.

This sequence joins TRBV5-1 and TRBJ2-2; TCRdb outputs TRBD1, but without DNA this stays unchecked. The CDR3 consists of 14 residues. Germline CDR1 and CDR2: SGHRS and YFSETQ. This CDR3 reads CASSDKQGSGELFF.

The CDR3 region is CASSKRQGDSYF. The chain couples TRBV28 to TRBJ2-5; no DNA is available, so the TRBD1 call from TCRdb remains unchecked. This CDR3 comprises 12 residues. CDR1 MDHEN and CDR2 SYDVKM come from the germline V gene.

This CDR3 is CASSQDGGGDEKLFF. The rearrangement joins TRBV4-2 to TRBJ1-4; the D call of TRBD1 rests on TCRdb alone, since no DNA is present to check it. The CDR3 loop spans 15 amino acids. Germline V gives CDR1 LGHNA, CDR2 YNFKEQ.

The chain links TRBV2 to TRBJ2-7; the TCRdb D gene call, TRBD1, has no DNA to confirm it. This CDR3 is 19 amino acids long. In germline, CDR1 is SNHLY, CDR2 FYNNEI. This CDR3 is CASREGTLKGQGVTYEQYF.

The chain couples TRBV5-1 to TRBJ2-7; TCRdb's D call, TRBD1, is unchecked because there is no DNA. In germline, CDR1 is SGHRS, CDR2 YFSETQ. This CDR3 is 16 amino acids long. CDR3 in amino acids: CASSLDRDRVSYEQYF.

This chain connects TRBV6-4 to TRBJ2-3; TCRdb picks TRBD1, but there is no DNA to check that call. Germline-derived CDR1 and CDR2 are MRHNA and SNTAGT. This CDR3 contains 15 residues. The CDR3 here is CASSERLTGLDTQYF.

The rearrangement joins TRBV5-6 to TRBJ2-1; there is no DNA to check the TCRdb D call of TRBD1. The CDR3 has 14 residues. Looked up from germline, CDR1 is SGHDT and CDR2 is YYEEEE. The CDR3 reads CASSFPGLGNEQFF. Full variable domain (outside the CDR3, taken from reference TRBV5-6 and TRBJ2-1): DAGVTQSPTHLIKTRGQQVTLRCSPKSGHDTVSWYQQALGQGPQFIFQYYEEEERQRGNFPDRFSGHQFPNYSSELNVNALLLGDSALYLCASSFPGLGNEQFFGPGTRLTVL.

The J gene is TRBJ1-2, the V gene TRBV6-5. Germline V gene data show CDR1 as MNHEY and CDR2 as SVGAGI. This CDR3 is built from 12 residues. Here the CDR3 reads CASSRGSYGYTF.

The chain joins TRBV12-3 or TRBV12-4 to TRBJ2-7. The CDR3 has 11 amino acids. The CDR3: CASRNEYEQYF.

The chain combines TRBV12-5 with TRBJ2-1; TCRdb reports TRBD1, a call that lacks DNA to check it against. This CDR3 comprises 12 residues. The germline gives CDR1 LGHNT, CDR2 FRNRAP. Here the CDR3 reads CASGPPGYEQFF.